Shown below are 28 T cell receptor beta chains from a single sample sequenced in a study of Ad26.COV2.S vaccination and SARS-CoV-2 variants. The treatment: some 19 received Ad26.COV2.S at low or high dose, single or two shots; roughly 5 received placebo; per-sample allocation not given. The study sampled participants on day 63 after the first vaccine or placebo injection. The protocol was immunoSEQ multiplex PCR, while the TCRdb copy is restricted to in-frame clones and leaves out a portion. The table lists roughly 680,000 clones, roughly 90% of them singletons. This sample comprised peripheral blood, obtained in a trial of Ad26.COV2.S vaccine versus placebo. These receptor sequences come from a person aged 18-65 years who received the Ad26.COV2.S COVID-19 vaccine or a placebo.

This rearrangement joins TRBV7-9 to TRBJ1-1; D is undetermined. The germline V and J ends were trimmed by 1 base and 0 bases, with 15 bases remaining between them. The CDR3 consists of 17 residues. Germline V gene sequence: CDR1 SEHNR, CDR2 FQNEAQ (reference sequence). DNA of the CDR3: TGTGCCAGCAGCTTAGTGGGCTTGCCCACGATGAACACTGAAGCTTTCTTT. It encodes CASSLVGLPTMNTEAFF.

The chain uses TRBV29-1 and TRBJ1-1, with D possibly being TRBD1 (6 bases). V was cut by 7 bases and J by 3 bases, with 15 bases left in between. This CDR3 comprises 13 residues. CDR1 is SQVTM, CDR2 ANQGSEA, per germline. CDR3 coding DNA: TGCAGCGGACGCTTTAGGGGGGACACTGAAGCTTTCTTT. The encoded protein is CSGRFRGDTEAFF.

This clone is a singleton in its sample. This rearrangement joins TRBV2 to TRBJ1-3; D uncertain. Germline CDR1 and CDR2: SNHLY and FYNNEI. V gave up 8 bases and J gave up 3 bases, with 11 bases separating them. The CDR3 is made up of 13 amino acids. CDR3 sequence reads: CASALQGGNTIYF. The CDR3, as DNA: TGTGCCAGCGCTCTCCAAGGTGGAAACACCATATATTTT.

This sequence joins TRBV12-3 or TRBV12-4 and TRBJ1-2; D gene uncertain. Trimming took 1 base from V and 5 from J, leaving 5 bases between them. The CDR3 extends over 12 amino acids. The CDR3 DNA reads TGTGCCAGCAGTTTAGACAGTTATGGCTACACCTTC. This sequence encodes CASSLDSYGYTF.

As regards this clone: Given a much more abundant clone one base away, this may be a read error. The identical CDR3 is also encoded by other nucleotide sequences in the sample. This chain connects TRBV6-5 to TRBJ2-7; TRBD2 aligns across 11 bases. The germline gives CDR1 MNHEY, CDR2 SVGAGI. CDR3 size: 14 residues. V dropped 6 bases and J dropped 4; count of bases not matched to a gene: 5. The chain's CDR3 is CASSRGTSGYEQYF. The CDR3, as DNA: TGTGCCAGCAGCCGAGGGACTAGCGGATACGAGCAGTACTTC.

V usage is TRBV7-6 and J usage is TRBJ1-1; perhaps TRBD1 as D (5 bases). Germline V gene sequence: CDR1 SGHVS, CDR2 FNYEAQ. CDR3 size: 14 residues. The ends were cut back, 5 bases at V and 1 base at J, with 11 bases in the middle. CDR3 bases: TGTGCCAGCAGCCAAACGGGGGGGAACACTGAAGCTTTCTTT. Translated, it gives CASSQTGGNTEAFF.

A single count supports this clone. The gene calls are TRBV12-3 or TRBV12-4 and TRBJ1-2; D remains ambiguous. V was pared by 6 bases and J by 4 bases, with 12 bases between. This CDR3 has 13 residues. The CDR3 DNA reads as TGTGCCAGCAGCCTTGAACGGGCCTATGGCTACACCTTC. It yields the protein CASSLERAYGYTF.

The gene calls are TRBV10-3 and TRBJ2-2; 12 positions agree with TRBD2. V shed 8 bases, J shed 3 bases, and the junction held 10 bases outside the gene matches. Germline V gene data show CDR1 as ENHRY and CDR2 as SYGVKD. The CDR3 totals 17 residues. The CDR3 sequence: CAIGNLAGGLYTGELFF. In DNA, the CDR3 is TGTGCCATCGGTAACCTAGCGGGGGGGCTTTACACCGGGGAGCTGTTTTTT.

The chain links TRBV5-1 to TRBJ2-5; D perhaps matches TRBD2 (6 bases). V was trimmed by 4 bases and J by 1 base, leaving 20 bases between them. This CDR3 has 17 residues. Germline V lookup: CDR1 SGHRS, CDR2 YFSETQ. The CDR3 nucleotides are TGCGCCAGCAGCCCGCCCGCCCGAGGGAGGCGCCAAGAGACCCAGTACTTC. Protein product: CASSPPARGRRQETQYF.

This clone was picked up one time. The chain joins TRBV5-4 to TRBJ2-1; unclear D gene. Germline V gives CDR1 SGHNT, CDR2 YYREEE (reference sequence). The CDR3 loop spans 13 amino acids. V gave up 0 bases and J gave up 10 bases, with 11 bases separating them. The CDR3 loop is CASSLARQVEQFF. The CDR3 bases are TGTGCCAGCAGCTTGGCCAGGCAGGTAGAGCAGTTCTTC.

The gene calls are TRBV30 and TRBJ1-1; 7 bases agree with TRBD1. The length of the CDR3 is 17 residues. CDR1 and CDR2 (germline): GTSNPN, SVGIG (reference sequence). The J segment lost 1 base and the V segment lost 3 bases, leaving 14 bases of the junction unmatched. CDR3 nucleotide sequence: TGTGCCTGGAGACCGTACGTAGGGGGCAGGGCGAACACTGAAGCTTTCTTT. It codes for CAWRPYVGGRANTEAFF.

The chain is built from TRBV5-1 and TRBJ2-1; 9 bases agree with TRBD2. The CDR3 covers 14 residues. The germline V gene has CDR1 SGHRS and CDR2 YFSETQ. The V segment lost 0 bases and the J segment 7 bases; nucleotides outside the gene matches: 2. For the CDR3, the DNA is TGCGCCAGCAGCTTGGGTAGCGGGGGTAATGAGCAGTTCTTC. Translating it yields CASSLGSGGNEQFF.

Turning to this clone: The same CDR3 arises from other DNA sequences in this sample as well. The chain carries TRBV11-1 and TRBJ2-1; 7 nucleotides agree with TRBD2. Looked up from germline, CDR1 is SGHAT and CDR2 is FQDESV (reference sequence). The length of the CDR3 is 14 residues. V lost 0 bases and J lost 9; bases outside the gene matches: 5. CDR3 loop: CASSLAAGVGEQFF. In nucleotides, the CDR3 is TGTGCCAGCAGCTTAGCGGCGGGAGTCGGTGAGCAGTTCTTC.

CDR3 region: CATSGTLFSTGENQPQHF. CDR3 in DNA: TGTGCCACCAGCGGGACCCTTTTCTCGACAGGAGAAAATCAGCCCCAGCATTTT. The rearrangement uses TRBV15 and TRBJ1-5; the D gene is possibly TRBD1 (6 bases). With 5 bases removed from V and 4 bases from J, the gap between germline ends came to 24 bases. This CDR3 region has 18 residues. CDR1 is LNHNV and CDR2 is YYDKDF in the germline V gene (reference sequence). Looking up the rest from reference TRBV15 and TRBJ1-5 gives the full variable domain: DAMVIQNPRYQVTQFGKPVTLSCSQTLNHNVMYWYQQKSSQAPKLLFHYYDKDFNNEADTPDNFQSRRPNTSFCFLDIRSPGLGDTAMYLCATSGTLFSTGENQPQHFGDGTRLSIL.

The chain links TRBV2 to TRBJ1-5, with D possibly TRBD1 on 5 matching bases. Trimming took 7 bases from V and 4 from J, leaving 14 bases between them. The CDR3 length is 14 residues. Per germline, CDR1 SNHLY and CDR2 FYNNEI. CDR3 sequence (DNA): TGTGCCAGCATTCCAGGGTACGGGAATCAGCCCCAGCATTTT. It specifies CASIPGYGNQPQHF.

This chain joins TRBV19 and TRBJ2-2; the match to TRBD2 covers 12 bases. Trimming removed 9 bases from V and 0 bases from J; junction bases left unmatched: 8. Germline V gene sequence: CDR1 LNHDA, CDR2 SQIVND (reference sequence). The CDR3 sequence is 17 residues long. The CDR3 DNA reads as TGTGCCAGCCCTTTAGGACTAGCGGGACCGAACACCGGGGAGCTGTTTTTT. Its protein product is CASPLGLAGPNTGELFF.

The CDR3 DNA reads as TGTGCCAGCAGCCAAGGCAAGGGGTTTGGGAACAATGAGCAGTTCTTC. Encoded protein: CASSQGKGFGNNEQFF. J is TRBJ2-1 and V is TRBV3-1 (or the pseudogene TRBV3-2), with D tentatively TRBD1 (5 bases). V lost 1 base to trimming and J lost 5 bases, with 15 bases between them. In germline, CDR1 is LGHDT, CDR2 YNNKEL (reference sequence). This CDR3 is 16 amino acids long.

V is TRBV5-1 and J is TRBJ2-7, with 7 nucleotides matching TRBD1. Per the germline V gene, CDR1 is SGHRS and CDR2 is YFSETQ. This CDR3 has 15 amino acids. Trimming cost V 4 bases and J 3 bases; bases outside gene matches: 10. The CDR3 protein is CASSSTGAQIYEQYF. Written as DNA, the CDR3 is TGCGCCAGCAGCAGTACAGGGGCCCAAATCTACGAGCAGTACTTC.

With regard to this clone: Other DNA sequences from this sample encode an identical CDR3 as well. The J gene is TRBJ2-5, the V gene TRBV12-3 or TRBV12-4; D is unresolved. The CDR3 runs 12 residues. Trimming removed 2 bases from V and 5 bases from J, with 6 bases in between. Here the CDR3 DNA reads TGTGCCAGCAGTTTAATCGGGGAGACCCAGTACTTC. Protein product: CASSLIGETQYF.

This chain joins TRBV5-4 and TRBJ2-7, with D uncertain. Trimming removed 6 bases at V and 5 bases at J, with 12 bases between. The V gene's germline CDR1 is SGHNT and CDR2 YYREEE (reference sequence). The CDR3 has 12 amino acids. CDR3: CASKSGPHEQYF. CDR3 in DNA: TGTGCCAGCAAATCCGGCCCGCACGAGCAGTACTTC.

CDR3: CASSLVGSIDGYTF. The CDR3 region has the DNA TGTGCCAGCAGCCTCGTGGGCAGTATAGATGGCTACACCTTC. The chain couples TRBV3-1 (or the pseudogene TRBV3-2) to TRBJ1-2; D gene unclear. The CDR3 loop spans 14 amino acids. Deletions cut 4 bases from V and 6 bases from J, with 15 bases between. Germline V gives CDR1 LGHDT, CDR2 YNNKEL (reference sequence).

The rearrangement uses TRBV4-3 and TRBJ1-4; 7 nucleotides align to TRBD1. The CDR3 is 15 residues long. Germline CDR1 and CDR2: LGHNA and YSLEER. After removal of 5 bases from V and 5 bases from J, the junction contained 8 bases not matched to a gene. CDR3 protein: CASSFSGGSNEKLFF. In nucleotides, the CDR3 is TGCGCCAGCAGCTTTTCAGGGGGGTCGAATGAAAAACTGTTTTTT.

The sample holds one count of this clone. This chain uses TRBV6-2 or TRBV6-3 with TRBJ2-7; 12 nucleotides line up with TRBD1. V was clipped by 4 bases and J by 1 base; unmatched bases: 5. CDR3 length: 16 residues. Germline CDR1 reads MNHEY; CDR2 reads SVGEGT. The CDR3 loop reads CASSSQGQGASYEQYF. Written as DNA, the CDR3 is TGTGCCAGCAGTTCCCAGGGACAGGGGGCTTCCTACGAGCAGTACTTC.

J is TRBJ1-6 and V is TRBV9; possibly TRBD1 for D (5 bases). CDR3 length: 14 amino acids. The V end lost 3 bases, the J end lost 4 bases, and 8 bases lay between the germline ends. CDR1 is SGDLS, CDR2 YYNGEE, per germline. The CDR3 DNA sequence: TGTGCCAGCAGCGGAGGGGTGTATAATTCACCCCTCCACTTT. It yields the protein CASSGGVYNSPLHF.

The sample holds one count of this clone. V and J are TRBV18 and TRBJ1-6; TRBD1 agrees at 7 bases. The germline V gene has CDR1 KGHSH and CDR2 LQKENI. After removal of 6 bases from V and 0 bases from J, the junction contained 11 bases not matched to a gene. CDR3 length: 18 residues. CDR3 DNA: TGTGCCAGCTCTTCTAGACAGGGACAGAGCTCCTATAATTCACCCCTCCACTTT. Translated: CASSSRQGQSSYNSPLHF.

V gene TRBV30 combines with J gene TRBJ2-3; TRBD2 agrees at 10 bases. The trim removed 5 bases at V and 2 bases at J, leaving 4 bases unmatched. Germline loops: CDR1 GTSNPN, CDR2 SVGIG (reference sequence). This CDR3 comprises 14 residues. CDR3 DNA: TGTGCCTGGGGACTAGCGGCCAACACAGATACGCAGTATTTT. Amino acid sequence: CAWGLAANTDTQYF.

In regard to this clone: This specimen includes other DNA sequences encoding the same CDR3. The chain has TRBV7-9 and TRBJ2-2; D not resolved. Germline V CDR1 and CDR2: SEHNR, FQNEAQ (reference sequence). Trimming stripped 1 base from V and 4 bases from J, with 4 bases between. The CDR3 extends over 13 amino acids. The CDR3 spells CASSLGGTGELFF. In nucleotides, the CDR3 is TGTGCCAGCAGCTTAGGCGGCACCGGGGAGCTGTTTTTT.

This chain uses TRBV20-1 with TRBJ1-4; no clear D gene. This CDR3 has 13 amino acids. Germline V gives CDR1 DFQATT, CDR2 SNEGSKA (reference sequence). Trimming left V 3 bases short and J 4 bases short, with 9 bases between. In nucleotides, the CDR3 is TGCAGTGCTAGTTGGGAGTTTAATGAAAAACTGTTTTTT. Protein sequence: CSASWEFNEKLFF.